A few counts support the clone carrying this T cell receptor (beta chain). The antigen is unknown. Germline V lookup: CDR1 SGHRS, CDR2 YFSETQ. This CDR3 comprises 15 residues. V shed 4 bases and J 7 bases; nucleotides not matched to a gene: 8. The data originate from a study of T cells in Graves' hyperthyroidism and ophthalmopathy. The study excluded patients with uncontrolled infection, other autoimmune disease, pregnancy or lactation. The PBMCs were taken from about 10 ml of fresh peripheral blood. Regarding the study as a whole: Peripheral blood also featured most of the thyroid clonotypes expanded above 0.001.

TCR beta CDR3 sequences were amplified from RNA transcripts. The primer set for the first-round RT-PCR of the TCR CDR3 was HTBI. A single record per CDR3 protein comes from TCRdb applying MiXCR to the multiplex PCR reads. The data contain 300,000 to 500,000 distinct CDR3 sequences, 15% of them singletons. The sample was blood. This chain links TRBV5-1 with TRBJ1-5; TRBD1 aligns across 10 bases. The clonotype originates from a woman under 40 with Graves' hyperthyroidism. The CDR3 DNA reads TGCGCCAGCAGCCAGGGACAGGGGTCGGGGCAGCCCCAGCATTTT. Its protein is CASSQGQGSGQPQHF.